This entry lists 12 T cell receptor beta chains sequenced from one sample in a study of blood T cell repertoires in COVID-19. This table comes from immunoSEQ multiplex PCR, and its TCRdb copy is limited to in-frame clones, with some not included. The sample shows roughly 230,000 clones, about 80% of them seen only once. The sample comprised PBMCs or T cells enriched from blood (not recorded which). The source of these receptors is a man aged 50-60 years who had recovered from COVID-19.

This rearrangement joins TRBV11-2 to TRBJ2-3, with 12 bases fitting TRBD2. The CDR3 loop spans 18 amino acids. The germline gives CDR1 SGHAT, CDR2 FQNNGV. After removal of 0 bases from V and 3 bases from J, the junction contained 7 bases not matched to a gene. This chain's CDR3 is CASSLELAGGTGTDTQYF. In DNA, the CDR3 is TGTGCCAGCAGCTTAGAGCTAGCGGGAGGGACGGGGACAGATACGCAGTATTTT.

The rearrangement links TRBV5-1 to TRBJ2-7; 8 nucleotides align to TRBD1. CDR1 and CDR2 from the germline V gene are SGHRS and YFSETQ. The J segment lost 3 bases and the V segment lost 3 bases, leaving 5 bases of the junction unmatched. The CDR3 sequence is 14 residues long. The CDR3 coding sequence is TGCGCCAGCAGCTCACAGGGGGGAGACTACGAGCAGTACTTC. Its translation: CASSSQGGDYEQYF.

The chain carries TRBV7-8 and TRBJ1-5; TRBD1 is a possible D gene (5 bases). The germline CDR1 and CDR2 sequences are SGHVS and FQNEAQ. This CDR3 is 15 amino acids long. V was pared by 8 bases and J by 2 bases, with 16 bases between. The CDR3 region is CASAKGRVRNQPQHF. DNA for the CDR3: TGTGCCAGCGCCAAGGGCAGGGTCCGCAATCAGCCCCAGCATTTT.

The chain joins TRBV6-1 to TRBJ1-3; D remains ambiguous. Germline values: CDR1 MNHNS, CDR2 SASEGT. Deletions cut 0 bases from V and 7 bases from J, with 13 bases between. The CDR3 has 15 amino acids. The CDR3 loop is CASSEAHRVGNTIYF. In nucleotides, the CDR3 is TGTGCCAGCAGTGAAGCGCACCGGGTTGGGAACACCATATATTTT.

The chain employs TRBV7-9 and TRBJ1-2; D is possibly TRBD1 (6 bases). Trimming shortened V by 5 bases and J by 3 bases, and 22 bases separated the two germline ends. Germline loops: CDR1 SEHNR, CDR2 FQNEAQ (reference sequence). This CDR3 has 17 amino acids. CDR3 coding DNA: TGTGCCAGCAGCCCCACCCGGGACGTCGGACAGTACTATGGCTACACCTTC. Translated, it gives CASSPTRDVGQYYGYTF.

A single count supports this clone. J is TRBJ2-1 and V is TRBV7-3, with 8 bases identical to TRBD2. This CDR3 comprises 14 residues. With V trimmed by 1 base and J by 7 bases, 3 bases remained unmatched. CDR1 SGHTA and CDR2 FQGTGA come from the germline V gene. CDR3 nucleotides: TGTGCCAGCAGCTTAAGGGGACTAGTGAATGAGCAGTTCTTC. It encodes CASSLRGLVNEQFF.

The chain's CDR3 is CASSADTGDDQPQHF. The CDR3 DNA follows: TGCGCCAGCAGCGCCGATACAGGGGACGATCAGCCCCAGCATTTT. This chain uses TRBV5-1 with TRBJ1-5, with 7 bases fitting TRBD1. Germline values: CDR1 SGHRS, CDR2 YFSETQ. V lost 4 bases and J lost 5; bases outside the gene matches: 9. The CDR3 length is 15 residues.

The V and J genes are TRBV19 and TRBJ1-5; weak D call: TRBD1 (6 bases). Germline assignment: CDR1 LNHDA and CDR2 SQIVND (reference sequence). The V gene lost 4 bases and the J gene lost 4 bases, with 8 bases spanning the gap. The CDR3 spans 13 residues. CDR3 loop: CASSRGPNQPQHF. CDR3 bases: TGTGCCAGTAGTAGGGGGCCAAATCAGCCCCAGCATTTT.

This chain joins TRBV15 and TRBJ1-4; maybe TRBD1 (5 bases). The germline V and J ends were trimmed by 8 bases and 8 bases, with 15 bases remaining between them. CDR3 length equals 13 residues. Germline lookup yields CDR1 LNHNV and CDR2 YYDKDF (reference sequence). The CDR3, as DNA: TGTGCCACCTCCCAGGGATTACAAGAAAAACTGTTTTTT. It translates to CATSQGLQEKLFF. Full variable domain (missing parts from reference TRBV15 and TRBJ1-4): DAMVIQNPRYQVTQFGKPVTLSCSQTLNHNVMYWYQQKSSQAPKLLFHYYDKDFNNEADTPDNFQSRRPNTSFCFLDIRSPGLGDTAMYLCATSQGLQEKLFFGSGTQLSVL.

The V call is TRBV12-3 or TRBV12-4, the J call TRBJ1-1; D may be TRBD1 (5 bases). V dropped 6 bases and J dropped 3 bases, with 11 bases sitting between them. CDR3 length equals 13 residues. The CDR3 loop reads CASSRLRDTEAFF. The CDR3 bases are TGTGCCAGCAGCAGACTCAGGGACACTGAAGCTTTCTTT.

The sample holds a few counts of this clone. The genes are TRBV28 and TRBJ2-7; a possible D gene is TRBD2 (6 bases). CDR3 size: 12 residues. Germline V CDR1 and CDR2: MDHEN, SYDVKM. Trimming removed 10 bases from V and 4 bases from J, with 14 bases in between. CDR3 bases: TGTGCCACGAGGGGAGGAGCGTACGAGCAGTACTTC. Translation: CATRGGAYEQYF.

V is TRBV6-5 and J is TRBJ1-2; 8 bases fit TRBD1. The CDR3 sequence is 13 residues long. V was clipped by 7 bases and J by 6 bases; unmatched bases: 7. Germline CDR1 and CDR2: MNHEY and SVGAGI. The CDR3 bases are TGTGCCAGCATTCCGGACAGGGTCAATGGCTACACCTTC. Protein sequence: CASIPDRVNGYTF.